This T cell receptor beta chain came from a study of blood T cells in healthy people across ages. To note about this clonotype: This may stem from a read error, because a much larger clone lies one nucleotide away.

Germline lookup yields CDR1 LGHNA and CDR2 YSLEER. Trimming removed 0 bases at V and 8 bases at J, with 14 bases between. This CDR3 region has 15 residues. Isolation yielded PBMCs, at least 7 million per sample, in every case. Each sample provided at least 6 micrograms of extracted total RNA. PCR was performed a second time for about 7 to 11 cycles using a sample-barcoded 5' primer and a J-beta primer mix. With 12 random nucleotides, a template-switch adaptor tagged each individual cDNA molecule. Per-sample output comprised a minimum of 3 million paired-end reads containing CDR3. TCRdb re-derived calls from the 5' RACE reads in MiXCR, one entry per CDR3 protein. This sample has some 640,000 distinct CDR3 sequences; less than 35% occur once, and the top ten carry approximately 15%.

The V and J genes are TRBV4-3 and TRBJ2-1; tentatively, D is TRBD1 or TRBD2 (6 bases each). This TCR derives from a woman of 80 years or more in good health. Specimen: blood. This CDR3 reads CASSQDGRGLYEQFF. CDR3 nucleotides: TGCGCCAGCAGCCAAGATGGCCGGGGGCTTTATGAGCAGTTCTTC.